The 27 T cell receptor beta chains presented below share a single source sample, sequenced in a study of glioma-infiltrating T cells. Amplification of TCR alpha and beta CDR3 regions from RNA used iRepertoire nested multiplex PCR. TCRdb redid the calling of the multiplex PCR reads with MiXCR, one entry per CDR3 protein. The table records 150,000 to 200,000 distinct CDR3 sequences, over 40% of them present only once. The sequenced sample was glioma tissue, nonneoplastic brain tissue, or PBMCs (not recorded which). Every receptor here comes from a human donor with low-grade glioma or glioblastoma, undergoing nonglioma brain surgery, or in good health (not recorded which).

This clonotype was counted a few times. CDR3 DNA sequence: TGTGCCCGAGTCGTCGGGACAGGGAGGTACAATGAGCAGTTCTTC. Its translation is CARVVGTGRYNEQFF. V usage is TRBV19 and J usage is TRBJ2-1; 9 bases line up with TRBD1. Trimming cost V 11 bases and J 4 bases; bases outside gene matches: 12. Germline V CDR1 and CDR2: LNHDA, SQIVND (reference sequence). The length of the CDR3 is 15 residues.

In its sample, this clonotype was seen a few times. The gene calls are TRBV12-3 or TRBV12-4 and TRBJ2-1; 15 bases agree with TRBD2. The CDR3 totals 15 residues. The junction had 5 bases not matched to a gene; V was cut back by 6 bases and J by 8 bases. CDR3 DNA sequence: TGTGCCAGCAGGTCCGGGACTAGCGGGAGGCATGAGCAGTTCTTC. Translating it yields CASRSGTSGRHEQFF.

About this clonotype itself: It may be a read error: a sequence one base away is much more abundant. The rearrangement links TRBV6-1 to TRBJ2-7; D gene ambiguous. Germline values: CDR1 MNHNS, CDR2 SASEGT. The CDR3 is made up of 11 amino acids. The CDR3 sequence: CAITDSYEKYF. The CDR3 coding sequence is TGTGCCATCACAGATTCCTACGAGAAGTACTTC.

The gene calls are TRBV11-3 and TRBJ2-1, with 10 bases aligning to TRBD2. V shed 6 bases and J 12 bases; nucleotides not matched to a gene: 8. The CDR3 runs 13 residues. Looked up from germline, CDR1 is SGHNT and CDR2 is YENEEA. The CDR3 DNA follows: TGTGCCAGCAGAGGGACTAGCGTGAGGGCGCAGTTCTTC. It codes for CASRGTSVRAQFF.

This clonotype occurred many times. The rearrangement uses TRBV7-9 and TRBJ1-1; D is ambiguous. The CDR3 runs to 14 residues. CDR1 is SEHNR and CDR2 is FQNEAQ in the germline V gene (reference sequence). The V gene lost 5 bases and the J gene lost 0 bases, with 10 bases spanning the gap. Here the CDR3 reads CASSAGRMNTEAFF. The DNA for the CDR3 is TGTGCCAGCAGCGCCGGGAGAATGAACACTGAAGCTTTCTTT.

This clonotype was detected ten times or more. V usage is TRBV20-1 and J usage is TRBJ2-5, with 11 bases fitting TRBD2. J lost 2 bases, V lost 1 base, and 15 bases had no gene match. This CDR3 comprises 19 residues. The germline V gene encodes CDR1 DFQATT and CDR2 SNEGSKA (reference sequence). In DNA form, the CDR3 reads TGCAGTGCTAGAGCCATACAATCCCTAGCGGGAGGTGGTCAAGAGACCCAGTACTTC. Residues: CSARAIQSLAGGGQETQYF.

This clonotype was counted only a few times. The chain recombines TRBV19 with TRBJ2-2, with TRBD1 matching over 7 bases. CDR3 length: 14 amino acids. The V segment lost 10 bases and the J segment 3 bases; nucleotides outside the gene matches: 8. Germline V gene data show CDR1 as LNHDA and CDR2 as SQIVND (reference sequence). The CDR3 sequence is CATIPGQHTGELFF. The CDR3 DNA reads TGTGCCACGATACCGGGACAGCACACCGGGGAGCTGTTTTTT.

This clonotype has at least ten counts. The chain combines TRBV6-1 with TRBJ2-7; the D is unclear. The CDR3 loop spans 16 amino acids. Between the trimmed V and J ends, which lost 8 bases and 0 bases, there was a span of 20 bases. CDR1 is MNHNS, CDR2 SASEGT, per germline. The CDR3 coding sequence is TGTGCCAGCTTATCTCGAGGACGGCTGAGCTCCTACGAGCAGTACTTC. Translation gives CASLSRGRLSSYEQYF.

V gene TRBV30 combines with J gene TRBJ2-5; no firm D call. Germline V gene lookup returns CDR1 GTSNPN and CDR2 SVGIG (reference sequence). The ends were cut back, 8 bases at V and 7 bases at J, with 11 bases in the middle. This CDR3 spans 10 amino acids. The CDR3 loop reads CAIQIGTQYF. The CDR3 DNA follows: TGTGCCATCCAAATAGGGACCCAGTACTTC.

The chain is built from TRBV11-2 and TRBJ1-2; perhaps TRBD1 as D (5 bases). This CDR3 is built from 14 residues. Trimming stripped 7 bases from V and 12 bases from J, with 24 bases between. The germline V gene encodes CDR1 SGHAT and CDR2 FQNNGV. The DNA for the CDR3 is TGTGCCAGCACCCGAAGGGCATGGGGCCCGTTAGACACCTTC. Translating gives CASTRRAWGPLDTF.

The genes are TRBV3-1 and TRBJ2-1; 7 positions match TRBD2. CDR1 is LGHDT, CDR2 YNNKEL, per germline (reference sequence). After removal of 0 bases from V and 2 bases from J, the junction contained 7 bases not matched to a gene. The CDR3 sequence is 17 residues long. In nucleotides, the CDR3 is TGTGCCAGCAGCCAAGAACTTCTAGCGGCCCCCTACAATGAGCAGTTCTTC. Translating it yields CASSQELLAAPYNEQFF.

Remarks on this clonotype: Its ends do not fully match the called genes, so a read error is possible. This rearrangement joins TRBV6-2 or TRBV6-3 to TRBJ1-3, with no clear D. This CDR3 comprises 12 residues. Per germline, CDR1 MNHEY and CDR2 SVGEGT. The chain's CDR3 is CASKGSGNIIYF. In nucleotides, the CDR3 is TGTGCCAGCAAAGGATCTGGGAACATCATATATTTT.

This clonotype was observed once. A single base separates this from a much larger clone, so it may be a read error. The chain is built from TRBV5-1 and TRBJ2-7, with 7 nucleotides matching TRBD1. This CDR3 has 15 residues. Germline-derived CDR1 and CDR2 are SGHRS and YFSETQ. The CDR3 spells CASSLDGQETYEKYF. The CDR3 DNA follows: TGCGCCAGCAGCTTGGACGGACAGGAGACCTACGAGAAGTACTTC.

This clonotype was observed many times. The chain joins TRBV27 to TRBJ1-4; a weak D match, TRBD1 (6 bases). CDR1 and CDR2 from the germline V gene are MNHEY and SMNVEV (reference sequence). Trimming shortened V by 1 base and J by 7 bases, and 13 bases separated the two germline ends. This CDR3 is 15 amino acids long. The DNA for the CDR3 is TGTGCCAGCAGTTTATTCGACAGGTCTACTGAAAAACTGTTTTTT. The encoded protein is CASSLFDRSTEKLFF. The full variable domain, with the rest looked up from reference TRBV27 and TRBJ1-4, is EAQVTQNPRYLITVTGKKLTVTCSQNMNHEYMSWYRQDPGLGLRQIYYSMNVEVTDKGDVPEGYKVSRKEKRNFPLILESPSPNQTSLYFCASSLFDRSTEKLFFGSGTQLSVL.

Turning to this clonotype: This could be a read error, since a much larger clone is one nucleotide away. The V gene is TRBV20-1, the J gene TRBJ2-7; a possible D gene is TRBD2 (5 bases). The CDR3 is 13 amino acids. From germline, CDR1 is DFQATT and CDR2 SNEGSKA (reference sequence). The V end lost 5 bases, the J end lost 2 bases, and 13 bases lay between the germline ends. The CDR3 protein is CSASSRSAYEQYF. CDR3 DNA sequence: TGCAGTGCTTCTAGCAGGTCTGCCTACGAGCAGTACTTC.

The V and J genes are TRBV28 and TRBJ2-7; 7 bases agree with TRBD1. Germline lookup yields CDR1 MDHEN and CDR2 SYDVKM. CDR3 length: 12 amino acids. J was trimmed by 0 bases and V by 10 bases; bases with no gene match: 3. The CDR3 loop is CATRDSSYEQYF. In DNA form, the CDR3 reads TGTGCCACTCGGGACAGCTCCTACGAGCAGTACTTC.

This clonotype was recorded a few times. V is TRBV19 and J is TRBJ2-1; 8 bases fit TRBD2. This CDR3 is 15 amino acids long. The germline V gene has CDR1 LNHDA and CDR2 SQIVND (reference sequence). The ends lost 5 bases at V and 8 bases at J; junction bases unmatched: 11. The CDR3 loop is CASSPPGRALDEQFF. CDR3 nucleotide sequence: TGTGCCAGTAGTCCCCCCGGGAGGGCCTTGGATGAGCAGTTCTTC.

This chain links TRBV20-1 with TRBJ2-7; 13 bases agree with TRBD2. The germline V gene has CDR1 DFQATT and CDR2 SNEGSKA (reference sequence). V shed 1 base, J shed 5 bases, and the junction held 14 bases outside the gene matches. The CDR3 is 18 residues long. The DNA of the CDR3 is TGCAGTGCTAGAGTTGGTACTAGCGGGAGGGCCTTCGGCCACGAGCAGTACTTC. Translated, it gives CSARVGTSGRAFGHEQYF.

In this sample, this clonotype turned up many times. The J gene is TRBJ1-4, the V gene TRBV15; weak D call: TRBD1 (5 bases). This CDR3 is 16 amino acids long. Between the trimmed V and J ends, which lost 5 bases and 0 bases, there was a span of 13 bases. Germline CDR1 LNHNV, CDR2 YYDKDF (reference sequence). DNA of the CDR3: TGTGCCACCAGCCAAACAGTAGGGGCAACTAATGAAAAACTGTTTTTT. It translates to CATSQTVGATNEKLFF.

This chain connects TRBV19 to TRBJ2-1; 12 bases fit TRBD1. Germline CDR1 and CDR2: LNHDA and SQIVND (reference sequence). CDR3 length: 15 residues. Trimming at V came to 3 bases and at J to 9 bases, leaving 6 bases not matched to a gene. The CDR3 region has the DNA TGTGCCAGTAGTATCTGGGGACAGGGGGCAGGTGAGCAGTTCTTC. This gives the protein CASSIWGQGAGEQFF.

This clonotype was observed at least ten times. CDR3 sequence (DNA): TGTGCCATCAGCACCGAGGGGAATGATTCACCCCTCCACTTT. Its translation: CAISTEGNDSPLHF. The chain carries TRBV10-3 and TRBJ1-6; maybe TRBD1 (5 bases). Deletions cut 6 bases from V and 8 bases from J, with 14 bases between. The length of the CDR3 is 14 residues. The V gene's germline CDR1 is ENHRY and CDR2 SYGVKD.

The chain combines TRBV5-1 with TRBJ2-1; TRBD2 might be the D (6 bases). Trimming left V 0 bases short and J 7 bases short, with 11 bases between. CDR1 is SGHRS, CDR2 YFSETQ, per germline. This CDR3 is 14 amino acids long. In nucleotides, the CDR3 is TGCGCCAGCAGCTTGGTACTCGGAGGGAATGAGCAGTTCTTC. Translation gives CASSLVLGGNEQFF.

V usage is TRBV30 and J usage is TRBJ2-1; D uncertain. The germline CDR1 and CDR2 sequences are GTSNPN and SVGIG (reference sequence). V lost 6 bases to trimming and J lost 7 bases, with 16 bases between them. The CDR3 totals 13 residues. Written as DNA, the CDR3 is TGTGCCTGCAGCATCGACCGCGGAAATGAGCAGTTCTTC. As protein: CACSIDRGNEQFF.

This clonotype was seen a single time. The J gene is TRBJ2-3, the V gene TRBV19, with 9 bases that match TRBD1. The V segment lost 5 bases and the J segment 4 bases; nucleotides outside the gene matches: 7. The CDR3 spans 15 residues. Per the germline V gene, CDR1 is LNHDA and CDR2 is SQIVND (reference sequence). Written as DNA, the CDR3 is TGTGCCAGTAGTCACCAGAACAGGGGGCCAGATACGCAGTATTTT. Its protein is CASSHQNRGPDTQYF.

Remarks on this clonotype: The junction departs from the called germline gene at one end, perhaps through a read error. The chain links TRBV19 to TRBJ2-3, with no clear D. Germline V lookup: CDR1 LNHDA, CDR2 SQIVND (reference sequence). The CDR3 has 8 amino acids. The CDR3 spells CASTTRFF. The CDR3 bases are TGTGCCAGCACCACCCGATTTTTT.

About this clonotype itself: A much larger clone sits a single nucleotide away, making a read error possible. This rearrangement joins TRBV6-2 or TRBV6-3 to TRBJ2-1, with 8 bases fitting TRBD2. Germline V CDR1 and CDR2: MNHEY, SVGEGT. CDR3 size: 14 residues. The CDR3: CAISGIAGTNEQFF. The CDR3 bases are TGTGCCATCAGTGGAATAGCGGGAACGAATGAGCAGTTCTTC.

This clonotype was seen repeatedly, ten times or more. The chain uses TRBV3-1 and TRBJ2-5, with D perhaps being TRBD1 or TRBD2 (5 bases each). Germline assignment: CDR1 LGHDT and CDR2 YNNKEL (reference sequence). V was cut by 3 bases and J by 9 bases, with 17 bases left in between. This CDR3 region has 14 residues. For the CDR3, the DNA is TGTGCCAGCAGCCAGGCCCGAGGGCGAGGGGCCCAGTACTTC. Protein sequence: CASSQARGRGAQYF.